One TCR beta chain is described in this entry. Its antigen remains undetermined. Base-call qualities are not available, and no considerably larger clone is one nucleotide away. The CDR3, from cysteine to phenylalanine, totals 14 residues. Here the CDR3 DNA is all that survives: 42 bases in frame from base 1. V is cut back by 5 bases and J by 2 bases, with 5 bases in the junction unmatched. From the germline V gene, CDR1 is SGHVS and CDR2 is FNYEAQ. This record belongs to a study of beta chain features in type 1 diabetes (dated by TCRdb to the late 2010s). In terms of the full investigation: Patients and healthy donors did not differ in mean age, gender distribution, total cell number or subset yield. Naive and central memory subsets were obtained from all 30 or so donors, but regulatory and stem cell-like memory subsets were isolated from only 8 patients and roughly 8 healthy donors. The study compared the TCRB repertoires of sorted circulating CD4+ T cell subsets in recently diagnosed type 1 diabetes patients with those in matched healthy donors. A total of 90 million to 120 million sorted cells were examined across all samples, and a strong correlation was observed between cell number per subset and RNA yield. Study-wide findings and limitations: PCR might favor shorter templates, but patient and control samples were amplified and corrected together, so any skew would affect both groups equally. Naive, central memory and regulatory TCRB repertoires appeared to be more similar among patients than among healthy donors. Because cDNA was sequenced instead of genomic DNA, highly expressing activated cells could be over-represented, though the groups showed no difference in activation or CD3 levels. At VDJ recombination sites, patients with type 1 diabetes made fewer insertions and deleted more nucleotides, a pattern implying thymic rearrangement abnormalities. Because the HLA sub-analyses included only small numbers of individuals, any influence of HLA type on TCRB rearrangement was left unresolved. A moderate but significant shortening of TCRB CDR3 length was observed in type 1 diabetes patients in all four CD4+ subsets.

The entire amount of isolated RNA was reverse transcribed using the High Capacity cDNA Reverse Transcription Kit, so the sequenced TCRB transcripts were expressed ones. Deep immunoSEQ sequencing was performed on naive, central memory and regulatory T cell samples, with an average of roughly 3.3 million total reads per sample. After sorted cells were lysed in RLT buffer, RNA was extracted with DNase-treated RNeasy Micro or Mini kits, with the choice depending on cell number. To prevent cross-contamination, every cell subset was processed on its own, while patient and healthy donor samples were processed together. The immunoSEQ multiplex PCR was used to amplify TCRB sequences from cDNA, yielding 87-bp fragments that span the CDR3 region. The amplicons were sequenced using the Illumina HiSeq platform. The paper's processing steps were these. Synthetic template baselines were used to correct PCR bias computationally, reads within Hamming distance 2 were collapsed together, and singletons that could not be merged were discarded. By aligning reads against IMGT, V, D and J genes, CDR3 length, and insertions or deletions at six rearrangement sites were assigned. Within each subset, clonotype counts were normalized to sorted cell number, and only after that were true diversity and Gini coefficients computed with the tcR R package. The overlap coefficient, calculated on TCRB nucleotide sequences, was used to quantify repertoire sharing. TCRdb obtained this table from immuneACCESS and retained in-frame rearrangements with V and J assigned. These tables miss some clones; where compared with another copy, unresolved V genes account for less than half of the shortfall, and the remainder is unexplained. The V and J calls and clone size come from that table; D and trimming were worked out from the DNA. Counted in this sample were around 40,000 clones; approximately 60% of them appeared once. The ten largest clones take up approximately 1.7% of the sample.

From each donor, a single peripheral blood sample of about 116 mL on average was drawn into heparinised tubes. A BD FACSAria II was used to sort naive, central memory, regulatory and stem cell-like memory CD4+ T cells with a panel that included CD45RO, CCR7, CD25, CD127, CD95 and CD27. Purity was above 98% for every sorted population. Right away, PBMCs were isolated by Lymphoprep density gradient centrifugation and were stained directly, with no culture step. So that batch effects would be minimized, each experiment stained and sorted samples in pairs, pairing one healthy donor with one patient. The TCR was taken from a man aged 25 to 45 with type 1 diabetes. Some clones in this sample may be carry-over from other donors' samples. Sequences were obtained from Tregs from blood. The label giving this sample's cell subset or site can be read as: regulatory CD4+ T cells. The chain joins TRBV7-6 to TRBJ2-5; TRBD2 fits 7 bases in the junction. Here the CDR3 is given as CASSELAVQETQYF. In nucleotide form, the sequence is TGTGCCAGCAGCGAGCTAGCGGTTCAAGAGACCCAGTACTTC.